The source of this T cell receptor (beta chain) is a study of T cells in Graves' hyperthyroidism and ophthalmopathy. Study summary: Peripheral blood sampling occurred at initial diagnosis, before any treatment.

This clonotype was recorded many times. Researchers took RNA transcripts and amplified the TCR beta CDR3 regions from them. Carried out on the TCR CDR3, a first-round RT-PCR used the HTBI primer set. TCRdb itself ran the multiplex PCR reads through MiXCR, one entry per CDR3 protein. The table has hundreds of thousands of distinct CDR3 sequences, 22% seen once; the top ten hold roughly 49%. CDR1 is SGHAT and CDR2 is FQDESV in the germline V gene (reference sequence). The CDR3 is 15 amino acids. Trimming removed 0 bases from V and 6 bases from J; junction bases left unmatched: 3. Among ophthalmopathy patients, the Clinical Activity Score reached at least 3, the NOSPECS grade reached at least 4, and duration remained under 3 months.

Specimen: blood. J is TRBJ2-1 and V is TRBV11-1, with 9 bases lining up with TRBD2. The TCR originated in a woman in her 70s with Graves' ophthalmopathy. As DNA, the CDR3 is TGTGCCAGCAGCTTAGCGTTTAGCGGGAGCAATGAGCAGTTCTTC. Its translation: CASSLAFSGSNEQFF. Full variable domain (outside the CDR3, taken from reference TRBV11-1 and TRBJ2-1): EAEVAQSPRYKITEKSQAVAFWCDPISGHATLYWYRQILGQGPELLVQFQDESVVDDSQLPKDRFSAERLKGVDSTLKIQPAELGDSAMYLCASSLAFSGSNEQFFGPGTRLTVL.